These 8 T cell receptor beta chains came from one sample sequenced in a study of blood T cells in healthy people across ages. The use of a sample-barcoded 5' primer and a J-beta primer mix characterized a second PCR of about 7 to 12 cycles. TCRdb called the 5' RACE reads again in MiXCR, with one record for every CDR3 protein. The sample carries approximately 1.5 million distinct CDR3 sequences, approximately 39% recorded once. The sample taken for sequencing was blood. Every receptor here comes from a woman aged 18-35 years in good health.

The chain has TRBV29-1 and TRBJ1-1; 7 bases are a match to TRBD1. The CDR3 spans 13 residues. Per germline, CDR1 SQVTM and CDR2 ANQGSEA. The ends lost 8 bases at V and 0 bases at J; junction bases unmatched: 6. CDR3 sequence reads: CSFRQGVNTEAFF. The CDR3, as DNA: TGCAGCTTCCGTCAGGGGGTGAACACTGAAGCTTTCTTT.

The chain couples TRBV29-1 to TRBJ2-7; D is unresolved. The ends were cut back, 6 bases at V and 0 bases at J, with 12 bases in the middle. Germline V gene lookup returns CDR1 SQVTM and CDR2 ANQGSEA. The CDR3 runs 13 residues. The DNA for the CDR3 is TGCAGCGTGTGGGCCCAGAGCTCCTACGAGCAGTACTTC. Amino acids: CSVWAQSSYEQYF.

This clonotype was counted once. The genes are TRBV15 and TRBJ2-4, with TRBD1 matching 10 bases. With 4 bases clipped from V and 7 bases from J, the junction kept 4 bases outside the gene matches. In germline, CDR1 is LNHNV, CDR2 YYDKDF (reference sequence). The CDR3 has 14 residues. CDR3 sequence: CATSNGGQGNIQYF. The CDR3 coding sequence is TGTGCCACCAGCAACGGGGGACAGGGGAACATTCAGTACTTC.

This clonotype has ten or more counts. The rearrangement links TRBV7-6 to TRBJ2-3; TRBD2 matches 11 bases. The CDR3 extends over 18 amino acids. V lost 2 bases to trimming and J lost 0 bases; unmatched junction nucleotides: 7. Germline V gene sequence: CDR1 SGHVS, CDR2 FNYEAQ. CDR3 protein: CASSLRSLAGGSTDTQYF. In DNA, the CDR3 is TGTGCCAGCAGCTTAAGGTCCCTAGCGGGAGGCAGCACAGATACGCAGTATTTT. Filled out from reference TRBV7-6 and TRBJ2-3, the complete variable domain reads GAGVSQSPRYKVTKRGQDVALRCDPISGHVSLYWYRQALGQGPEFLTYFNYEAQQDKSGLPNDRFSAERPEGSISTLTIQRTEQRDSAMYRCASSLRSLAGGSTDTQYFGPGTRLTVL.

This clonotype was picked up many times. The gene calls are TRBV20-1 and TRBJ2-2, with D perhaps TRBD2 (7 bases). The CDR3 runs to 15 residues. Trimming removed 1 base at V and 7 bases at J, with 16 bases between. Germline V gene lookup returns CDR1 DFQATT and CDR2 SNEGSKA (reference sequence). The chain's CDR3 is CSARAGGLPGGELFF. CDR3 DNA: TGCAGTGCTAGAGCCGGGGGGCTTCCAGGCGGGGAGCTGTTTTTT.

The chain joins TRBV7-2 to TRBJ1-2; D not resolved. Germline V gene data show CDR1 as SGHTA and CDR2 as FQGNSA. CDR3 length: 14 amino acids. The V and J ends lost 2 bases and 4 bases respectively, with 11 bases between them. The CDR3 DNA reads TGTGCCAGCAGCTTAATTCTGGAGGCCTATGGCTACACCTTC. Translated, it gives CASSLILEAYGYTF.

The chain recombines TRBV6-2 or TRBV6-3 with TRBJ1-2; D gene uncertain. Germline loops: CDR1 MNHEY, CDR2 SVGEGT. Trimming shortened V by 6 bases and J by 1 base, and 15 bases separated the two germline ends. The CDR3 runs to 15 residues. The CDR3 sequence: CASSYNSPYNYGYTF. CDR3 nucleotides: TGTGCCAGCAGCTACAACTCGCCCTATAACTATGGCTACACCTTC.

V usage is TRBV4-3 and J usage is TRBJ2-7, with D maybe TRBD2 (5 bases). Gene TRBJ2-4 matches the end of the DNA better, so the J call may be wrong. The length of the CDR3 is 15 residues. CDR1 is LGHNA and CDR2 is YSLEER in the germline V gene. The CDR3, as DNA: TGCGCCAGCAGCCGAGGACGGGAAAGAGGAAACATTCAGTACTTC. Translating it yields CASSRGRERGNIQYF.